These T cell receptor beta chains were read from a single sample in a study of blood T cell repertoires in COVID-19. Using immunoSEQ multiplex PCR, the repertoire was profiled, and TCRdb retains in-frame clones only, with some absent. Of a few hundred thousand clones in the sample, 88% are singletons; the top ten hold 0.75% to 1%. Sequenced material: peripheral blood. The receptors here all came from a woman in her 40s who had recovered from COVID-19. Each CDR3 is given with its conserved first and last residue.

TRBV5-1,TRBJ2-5,CASSLGSQYQETQYF
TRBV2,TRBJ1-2,CAARGGHSYGYTF
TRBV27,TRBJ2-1,CASSRGTSGRFREQFF
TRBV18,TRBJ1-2,CASSPQGQGPGYTF
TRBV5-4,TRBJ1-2,CASSLVIGEPYGYTF
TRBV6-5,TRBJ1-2,CASSPHADYGYTF
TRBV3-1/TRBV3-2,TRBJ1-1,CASSQGTEGTEAFF
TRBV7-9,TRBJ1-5,CASSLRGNQPQHF
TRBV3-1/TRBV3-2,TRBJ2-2,CASSQGLAGGPDTGELFF
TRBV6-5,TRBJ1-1,CASSWLRGGRTEAFF
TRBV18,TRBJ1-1,CASSPKSQGAPGTEAFF
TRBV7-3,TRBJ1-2,CASSLTDAAVYF
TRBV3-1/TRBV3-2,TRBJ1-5,CASSQDEPPGQGSNQPQHF
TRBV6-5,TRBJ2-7,CASRRDSGTPYEQYF
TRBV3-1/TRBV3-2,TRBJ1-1,CASSQGGSTEAFF
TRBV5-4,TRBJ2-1,CASSFNSYNEQFF
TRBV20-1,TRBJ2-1,CSARGDNEQFF
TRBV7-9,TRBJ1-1,CASSLATGGNTEAFF
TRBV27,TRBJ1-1,CAAASGGGTEAFF
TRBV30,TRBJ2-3,CAWSPLAGGTDTQYF
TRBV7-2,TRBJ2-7,CASTSGQGAVYEQYF
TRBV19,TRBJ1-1,CASSTPGKEAFF
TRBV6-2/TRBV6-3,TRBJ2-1,CASSYRPGLGVRTSYNEQFF
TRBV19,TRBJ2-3,CARGGNTDTQYF
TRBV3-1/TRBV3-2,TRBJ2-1,CASSPDRGAYNEQFF
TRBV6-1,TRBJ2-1,CASSEAGGSYNEQFF
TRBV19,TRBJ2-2,CASRLAGGPGTGELFF
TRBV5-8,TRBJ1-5,CASSPTGGIANQPQHF
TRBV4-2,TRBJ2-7,CASSQKGGGTRAYEQYF
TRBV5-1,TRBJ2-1,CASSPPAGDEQFF
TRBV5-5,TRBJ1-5,CASSLTDQPQHF
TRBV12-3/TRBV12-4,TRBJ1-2,CASSPGRADGLTF
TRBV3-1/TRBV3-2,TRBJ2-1,CASIETGGGEQFF
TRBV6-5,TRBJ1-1,CASTRGGANTEAFF
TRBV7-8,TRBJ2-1,CASSPHGPSAGEQFF
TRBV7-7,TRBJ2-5,CASSLGGREETQYF
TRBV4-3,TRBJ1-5,CASSRDRGDQPQHF
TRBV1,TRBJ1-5,CTSSPRDRTLHQPQHF
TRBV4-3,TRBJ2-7,CASSPRLAGGPTYEQYF
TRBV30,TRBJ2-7,CAWSVRGAEQYF
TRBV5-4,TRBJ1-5,CASSLGGTDNQPQHF
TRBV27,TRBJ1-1,CASSSWGQMNTEAFF